Listed below are T cell receptor beta chains from one sample, sequenced in a study of T cells after yellow fever vaccination. TCRdb re-derived calls from the 5' RACE reads in MiXCR, one entry per CDR3 protein. There are hundreds of thousands of distinct CDR3 sequences in the sample; about an eighth occur only once, and more than 3% lies in the top ten. This specimen was CD4+ T cells sorted from PBMCs, taken 15 days after the yellow fever booster vaccination. Receptors were obtained from a man younger than 30 who received the YFV17D yellow fever vaccine. The CDR3 runs from the conserved cysteine through the conserved F or W. D genes are given only for firm matches. Clone size is shown for a subset of rows, as once, few, many or a class of expanded clone.

D: TRBD1
size: .
V: TRBV29-1
J: TRBJ2-2
DNA: TGCAGCGTTCAGCGGGACAGGGTGGCCGGGGAGCTGTTTTTT
CDR3: CSVQRDRVAGELFF

D: .
size: .
V: TRBV18
J: TRBJ2-2
DNA: TGTGCCAGCTCACCAGTGACTACCGGGGAGCTGTTTTTT
CDR3: CASSPVTTGELFF

D: TRBD2
size: .
V: TRBV3-1
J: TRBJ2-5
DNA: TGTGCCAGCAGCCTCCCATGGGGAGGGCCTGAGACCCAGTACTTC
CDR3: CASSLPWGGPETQYF

D: TRBD2
size: many
V: TRBV5-1
J: TRBJ2-3
DNA: TGCGCCAGCAGCTTTAGCGGGGGGGTGGATACGCAGTATTTT
CDR3: CASSFSGGVDTQYF

D: .
size: few
V: TRBV29-1
J: TRBJ2-5
DNA: TGCAGCGTTGAACCCCGAAGGTTGGGGGGGACCCAGTACTTC
CDR3: CSVEPRRLGGTQYF

D: TRBD1
size: few
V: TRBV4-3
J: TRBJ1-2
DNA: TGCGCCAGCAGCCAAGTCAATCCCGGGGACAGAGACTATGGCTACACCTTC
CDR3: CASSQVNPGDRDYGYTF

D: .
size: many
V: TRBV6-5
J: TRBJ1-1
DNA: TGTGCCAGCAGTTACTCGTATTCGGGGATCGGTGGCACTGAAGCTTTCTTT
CDR3: CASSYSYSGIGGTEAFF

D: .
size: .
V: TRBV5-1
J: TRBJ2-2
DNA: TGCGCCAGCAGCGAGGACGGTCCGAACACCGGGGAGCTGTTTTTT
CDR3: CASSEDGPNTGELFF

D: TRBD1
size: many
V: TRBV20-1
J: TRBJ1-1
DNA: TGCAGTGCTAGAGATCCCGGGACAGGGGGCATGGAAGCTTTCTTT
CDR3: CSARDPGTGGMEAFF

D: .
size: few
V: TRBV5-1
J: TRBJ2-5
DNA: TGCGCCAGCAGCTTCAGGTATAAAGAGACCCAGTACTTC
CDR3: CASSFRYKETQYF

D: TRBD1
size: .
V: TRBV7-9
J: TRBJ1-1
DNA: TGTGCCAGCAGCGGATGGACAGGGGGCAGTGAAGCTTTCTTT
CDR3: CASSGWTGGSEAFF

D: .
size: few
V: TRBV9
J: TRBJ2-1
DNA: TGTGCCAGCAGCGTTAGAGTCGTGGCGGCATACAATGAGCAGTTCTTC
CDR3: CASSVRVVAAYNEQFF

D: TRBD2
size: few
V: TRBV4-3
J: TRBJ2-5
DNA: TGCGCCAGCAGCCAAGTCTTTGCGGGGGGGCGGGAGACCCAGTACTTC
CDR3: CASSQVFAGGRETQYF

D: .
size: few
V: TRBV5-5
J: TRBJ2-1
DNA: TGTGCCAGCTTCGACGGGATTCTGACCGCCAAGGATGAGCAGTTCTTC
CDR3: CASFDGILTAKDEQFF

D: .
size: .
V: TRBV6-6
J: TRBJ2-4
DNA: TGTGCCAGCAGTTACGGGCGAAACATTCAGTACTTC
CDR3: CASSYGRNIQYF

D: .
size: few
V: TRBV5-1
J: TRBJ1-1
DNA: TGCGCCAGCAGCTTGACCGGGGACCTGGGCACTGAAGCTTTCTTT
CDR3: CASSLTGDLGTEAFF

D: TRBD1
size: few
V: TRBV20-1
J: TRBJ2-3
DNA: TGCAGTGCTAGCAGAGGGGGCGGCACAGATACGCAGTATTTT
CDR3: CSASRGGGTDTQYF

D: .
size: .
V: TRBV5-1
J: TRBJ2-2
DNA: TGCGCCAGCAGCGGGAACCCGCAGGGGAGGGCCGGGGAGCTGTTTTTT
CDR3: CASSGNPQGRAGELFF

D: TRBD2
size: many
V: TRBV6-2/TRBV6-3
J: TRBJ2-1
DNA: TGTGCCAGCAGTTACGACGGGGGGATGAACAATGAGCAGTTCTTC
CDR3: CASSYDGGMNNEQFF

D: .
size: few
V: TRBV5-1
J: TRBJ2-1
DNA: TGCGCCAGCAGCTTGGGGGACGTCAATGAGCAGTTCTTC
CDR3: CASSLGDVNEQFF

D: .
size: .
V: TRBV6-2/TRBV6-3
J: TRBJ1-1
DNA: TGTGCCAGCAGCGAGTCGAACACTGAAGCTTTCTTT
CDR3: CASSESNTEAFF

D: .
size: few
V: TRBV15
J: TRBJ1-5
DNA: TGTGCCACCAGCAGAGGAAAGGGGGTTAGGGGAAGCAATCAGCCCCAGCATTTT
CDR3: CATSRGKGVRGSNQPQHF

D: .
size: .
V: TRBV20-1
J: TRBJ2-7
DNA: TGCAGTGCCGCCCAAGGGGACTACGAGCAGTACTTC
CDR3: CSAAQGDYEQYF

D: TRBD1
size: few
V: TRBV4-3
J: TRBJ2-6
DNA: TGCGCCAGCAGCCAGTACAGGGGAGCCGGGGCCAACGTCCTGACTTTC
CDR3: CASSQYRGAGANVLTF

D: TRBD1
size: .
V: TRBV12-3/TRBV12-4
J: TRBJ1-6
DNA: TGTGCCAGCACCCTGGGACAGACTAATTCACCCCTCCACTTT
CDR3: CASTLGQTNSPLHF

D: .
size: .
V: TRBV5-5
J: TRBJ1-1
DNA: TGTGCCAGCAGCGGTTTTCTGGGAGGCGCTGAAGCTTTCTTT
CDR3: CASSGFLGGAEAFF

D: TRBD1
size: many
V: TRBV11-2
J: TRBJ2-2
DNA: TGTGCCAGCAGCAACAGGGGTCAGGCGAACACCGGGGAGCTGTTTTTT
CDR3: CASSNRGQANTGELFF